This section outlines one T cell receptor beta chain sequence together with its context. Clones were sequenced by immunoSEQ multiplex PCR, and TCRdb holds only the in-frame ones, with some missing. The sample records about 72,000 clones, around nine tenths being singletons. This record comes from a study of T cell responses to AZD1222 COVID-19 vaccine. The input for sequencing was peripheral blood, taken on day 0 of AZD1222 vaccination. The sequence was obtained from an adult in good health.

This chain's CDR3 is CASSPLGSGVVGELFF. The CDR3 bases are TGTGCCAGCAGCCCTTTAGGGTCAGGGGTGGTCGGGGAGCTGTTTTTT. The chain carries TRBV7-8 and TRBJ2-2, with D possibly matching TRBD1 (6 bases). The CDR3 has 16 residues. Germline V CDR1 and CDR2: SGHVS, FQNEAQ. V lost 5 bases to trimming and J lost 7 bases, with 20 bases between them. Based on the CDR3 plus reference TRBV7-8 and TRBJ2-2, the full variable domain is GAGVSQSPRYKVAKRGQDVALRCDPISGHVSLFWYQQALGQGPEFLTYFQNEAQLDKSGLPSDRFFAERPEGSVSTLKIQRTQQEDSAVYLCASSPLGSGVVGELFFGEGSRLTVL.